This T cell receptor (beta chain) was retrieved from a study of shared T cell receptors in the human thymus. TCRdb's copy holds only in-frame clones and misses some; the assay was immunoSEQ multiplex PCR. The table records hundreds of thousands of clones, 88% of them present only once. The ends lost 4 bases at V and 1 base at J; junction bases unmatched: 3. The CDR3 is 16 residues long. Germline V CDR1 and CDR2: PRHDT, FYEKMQ (reference sequence). Another study also made use of these data, one on human thymus T cells. That report adds: Each of the donors was a healthy Finnish infant who was undergoing open corrective cardiac surgery for congenital heart defects. Thymus specimens were resections from corrective heart surgery. Unrelated individuals reportedly shared highly overlapping thymic TCR repertoires.

The receptor comes from a boy under two years old with a congenital heart defect. The chain links TRBV13 to TRBJ2-7, with 14 bases that match TRBD2. The source material was thymocytes. The DNA of the CDR3 is TGTGCCAGCAGCTCCCGGACTAGCGGGAGGTCCTACGAGCAGTACTTC. Translation: CASSSRTSGRSYEQYF.